This record covers a single TCR beta chain. This clonotype was detected many times. Its recognized antigen is unknown. There are no base qualities to consult, and no much larger clone falls within one base. The data were taken from a study of T cell repertoires in cytomegalovirus infection (dated by TCRdb to the late 2010s). Study-wide context: Because public TCR beta signatures pointed to carriage of CMV infection together with the matching HLA type, the HLA type of each donor mattered for the analysis. Overall results and qualifications from the work: Cumulative frequency of public TCR beta family members discriminated carriers of CMV infection plus the relevant HLA type in this cohort and an independent roughly 330-donor cohort. The ex vivo response was dominated by HLA-C-restricted CMV-specific TCR beta clonotypes, and the single most frequent clonotype in two of eight donors was supplied by these HLA-C-restricted clonotypes.

The sample was run on an Illumina HiSeq 1500. TCRdb reprocessing: public reads trimmed at Q25 with fastp, clones called with MiXCR, in-frame beta chains kept. Duplicate CDR3 protein sequences are folded into a single record with the most common DNA and genes. The sample records approximately 500,000 distinct CDR3 sequences, approximately 16% of which are singletons. The ten largest make up roughly 25% of the sample. The CDR3, from cysteine to phenylalanine, totals 16 residues. The DNA shown is the 48-base CDR3, in frame from base 1. The junction carries 21 bases between V and J, which are trimmed by 5 bases and 7 bases respectively. From a lookup of the germline V gene, CDR1 and CDR2 are SGHTA and FQGNSA.

This sequence originates from a human donor in good health (CMV status not recorded). Some clones in this sample may be carry-over from other donors' samples. Sequencing was performed on CD8+ T cells from PBMCs. The chain is encoded by TRBV7-2 joined to TRBJ2-1; the D gene is perhaps TRBD2, on 6 matching bases. The sequenced DNA is TGTGCCAGCAGCCGCCTTATAAGCGGGCTCTGGAATGAGCAGTTCTTC. Its protein product is CASSRLISGLWNEQFF.